These 18 T cell receptor beta chains share one sample of origin, sequenced in a study of siplizumab effects on memory and regulatory T cells. Data came from immunoSEQ multiplex PCR; TCRdb stores just in-frame clones and leaves some out. The data hold tens of thousands of clones, with 93% observed a single time. The material sequenced was CD8+ T cells sorted from blood. Source of these receptors: a human donor in good health.

The chain employs TRBV7-6 and TRBJ1-2; no clear D. The CDR3 sequence is 17 residues long. The V end lost 5 bases, the J end lost 5 bases, and 24 bases lay between the germline ends. Germline CDR1 and CDR2: SGHVS and FNYEAQ. CDR3 protein: CASSPIIGHGGLYGYTF. CDR3 DNA: TGTGCCAGCAGCCCCATAATAGGGCACGGAGGATTATATGGCTACACCTTC. Full variable domain (remainder filled in from reference TRBV7-6 and TRBJ1-2): GAGVSQSPRYKVTKRGQDVALRCDPISGHVSLYWYRQALGQGPEFLTYFNYEAQQDKSGLPNDRFSAERPEGSISTLTIQRTEQRDSAMYRCASSPIIGHGGLYGYTFGSGTRLTVV.

This rearrangement joins TRBV6-6 to TRBJ2-3, with TRBD2 as a possible D gene (6 bases). Trimming removed 2 bases from V and 4 bases from J, with 7 bases in between. The CDR3 runs to 13 residues. Germline V CDR1 and CDR2: MNHNY, SVGAGI (reference sequence). The CDR3 region has the DNA TGTGCCAGCAGTTACGGCGGGGCAGATACGCAGTATTTT. This encodes CASSYGGADTQYF.

The V and J genes are TRBV27 and TRBJ2-1, with D uncertain. Germline V gene sequence: CDR1 MNHEY, CDR2 SMNVEV (reference sequence). The CDR3 has 16 amino acids. V was pared by 6 bases and J by 0 bases, with 15 bases between. In DNA, the CDR3 is TGTGCCAGCAGCACAGACTCGTTGAGCTCCTACAATGAGCAGTTCTTC. Residues: CASSTDSLSSYNEQFF.

The V gene is TRBV9, the J gene TRBJ1-1, with D unresolved. Trimming pared 0 bases from V and 5 bases from J, leaving 11 bases between. This CDR3 contains 14 residues. Germline CDR1 and CDR2: SGDLS and YYNGEE. The CDR3: CASSVGGVGTEAFF. Here the CDR3 DNA reads TGTGCCAGCAGCGTAGGTGGGGTGGGGACTGAAGCTTTCTTT.

The V gene is TRBV4-1, the J gene TRBJ2-7; 9 bases line up with TRBD2. CDR1 and CDR2 (germline): MGHRA, YSYEKL. This CDR3 region has 15 residues. Trimming cost V 2 bases and J 0 bases; bases outside gene matches: 2. The CDR3 nucleotides read TGCGCCAGCAGCCAACATAGCGGGAGCTCCTACGAGCAGTACTTC. Its protein product is CASSQHSGSSYEQYF.

This clone is judged medium-sized. The chain uses TRBV28 and TRBJ2-7; 8 nucleotides agree with TRBD2. V lost 2 bases to trimming and J lost 4 bases; unmatched junction nucleotides: 16. This CDR3 is 18 amino acids long. Germline V CDR1 and CDR2: MDHEN, SYDVKM. CDR3 sequence: CASSLPYQAGVATYEQYF. In DNA form, the CDR3 reads TGTGCCAGCAGTTTACCGTACCAAGCGGGAGTTGCGACTTACGAGCAGTACTTC.

This clone came up once. This sequence joins TRBV6-1 and TRBJ1-1; 9 positions match TRBD1. CDR3 size: 15 residues. Trimming at V came to 1 base and at J to 4 bases, leaving 4 bases not matched to a gene. The germline V gene encodes CDR1 MNHNS and CDR2 SASEGT. This chain's CDR3 is CASSEGTGVGTEAFF. Written as DNA, the CDR3 is TGTGCCAGCAGTGAAGGGACAGGGGTCGGCACTGAAGCTTTCTTT.

The V call is TRBV5-1, the J call TRBJ2-1, with D unclear. V shed 6 bases and J shed 3 bases, with 16 bases lying between them. The CDR3 loop spans 15 amino acids. From germline, CDR1 is SGHRS and CDR2 YFSETQ. In DNA form, the CDR3 reads TGCGCCAGCATTCCCTACCCAAATCGCTACAATGAGCAGTTCTTC. It is translated as CASIPYPNRYNEQFF.

This chain connects TRBV28 to TRBJ2-2; 7 nucleotides align to TRBD1. This CDR3 comprises 14 residues. Germline V gene data show CDR1 as MDHEN and CDR2 as SYDVKM. V lost 6 bases and J lost 4; bases outside the gene matches: 5. The CDR3 reads CASSPTGSTGELFF. The CDR3 region has the DNA TGTGCCAGCAGCCCGACAGGGAGCACCGGGGAGCTGTTTTTT.

Details on this clone: The same CDR3 is also encoded by other DNA sequences in this sample. V gene TRBV9 combines with J gene TRBJ2-7, with D possibly being TRBD2 (6 bases). V lost 0 bases to trimming and J lost 1 base, with 8 bases between them. The CDR3 is 14 amino acids. Germline CDR1 is SGDLS and CDR2 is YYNGEE. CDR3 sequence (DNA): TGTGCCAGCAGCGTAGCGGAGGGTTCCTACGAGCAGTACTTC. The encoded protein is CASSVAEGSYEQYF.

In DNA form, the CDR3 reads TGTGCCAGCAGCGCCCAGGGAGCCGGGGAGCTGTTTTTT. This sequence encodes CASSAQGAGELFF. The V gene is TRBV5-4, the J gene TRBJ2-2; perhaps D is TRBD1 or TRBD2 (5 bases each). The V gene's germline CDR1 is SGHNT and CDR2 YYREEE (reference sequence). The CDR3 has 13 amino acids. V shed 4 bases and J shed 6 bases, with 10 bases lying between them.

The chain has TRBV7-3 and TRBJ1-6; 7 bases map to TRBD1. The length of the CDR3 is 20 residues. J lost 9 bases, V lost 3 bases, and 23 bases had no gene match. The germline CDR1 and CDR2 sequences are SGHTA and FQGTGA. CDR3 sequence (DNA): TGTGCCAGCAGCTTTTGGAACCCACGGGTCACCGACAGGGCCGTTTCACCCCTCCACTTT. This codes for CASSFWNPRVTDRAVSPLHF.

V gene TRBV11-2 combines with J gene TRBJ1-1, with D unclear. Germline V gives CDR1 SGHAT, CDR2 FQNNGV. Deletions cut 4 bases from V and 0 bases from J, with 6 bases between. The CDR3 has 13 amino acids. Here the CDR3 DNA reads TGTGCCAGCAGCTACAGTTTGAACACTGAAGCTTTCTTT. It codes for CASSYSLNTEAFF. Full variable domain (rest looked up from reference TRBV11-2 and TRBJ1-1): EAGVAQSPRYKIIEKRQSVAFWCNPISGHATLYWYQQILGQGPKLLIQFQNNGVVDDSQLPKDRFSAERLKGVDSTLKIQPAKLEDSAVYLCASSYSLNTEAFFGQGTRLTVV.

V and J are TRBV11-2 and TRBJ1-2; tentatively, D is TRBD1 (6 bases). Trimming left V 1 base short and J 5 bases short, with 11 bases between. CDR1 and CDR2 from the germline V gene are SGHAT and FQNNGV. The CDR3 is 14 amino acids. The CDR3 region is CASSLVAGAYGYTF. CDR3 DNA sequence: TGTGCCAGCAGCTTAGTGGCAGGGGCATATGGCTACACCTTC.

The rearrangement links TRBV2 to TRBJ1-2; a possible D gene is TRBD1 (5 bases). Trimming removed 2 bases from V and 7 bases from J, with 17 bases in between. In germline, CDR1 is SNHLY, CDR2 FYNNEI. The CDR3 is made up of 15 amino acids. CDR3 protein: CASSESAGPGAGYTF. CDR3 in DNA: TGTGCCAGCAGTGAATCCGCGGGCCCCGGGGCTGGCTACACCTTC.

This chain links TRBV14 with TRBJ2-5; TRBD2 matches 10 bases. Germline V gene sequence: CDR1 SGHDN, CDR2 FVKESK. This CDR3 contains 17 residues. The trim removed 1 base at V and 7 bases at J, leaving 12 bases unmatched. The chain's CDR3 is CASSQVFTSGAQATQYF. DNA of the CDR3: TGTGCCAGCAGCCAAGTTTTCACTAGCGGGGCCCAGGCGACCCAGTACTTC.

The CDR3, as DNA: TGTGCCTGGACGACAAACAAGGGACGCGGCTACACCTTC. It yields the protein CAWTTNKGRGYTF. The V and J genes are TRBV30 and TRBJ1-2; perhaps TRBD1 as D (5 bases). V dropped 4 bases and J dropped 8 bases, with 17 bases sitting between them. This CDR3 spans 13 amino acids. Germline V gene lookup returns CDR1 GTSNPN and CDR2 SVGIG (reference sequence).

The chain joins TRBV21-1 to TRBJ2-1; the table's D gene call, TRBD2, was not cross checked with the DNA. TRBV21-1 is annotated as a pseudogene. CDR3 size: 15 residues. This CDR3 reads CASSKESGSYNEQFF. For the CDR3, the DNA is TGTGCCAGCAGCAAAGAAAGCGGGAGCTACAATGAGCAGTTCTTC.